The clone carrying this T cell receptor beta chain appeared once. Profiled with immunoSEQ multiplex PCR; TCRdb holds only in-frame clones, not every one. The top ten hold 3.1% of the sample, which has 140,000 or so clones, 88% seen once. The length of the CDR3 is 13 residues. V was cut by 8 bases and J by 4 bases, with 15 bases left in between. The germline CDR1 and CDR2 sequences are MDHEN and SYDVKM. This sample was included in a study of T cell responses to AZD1222 COVID-19 vaccine. The chain recombines TRBV28 with TRBJ2-7, with D perhaps given as TRBD1 or TRBD2 (5 bases each). The source of this sequence is an adult who received the AZD1222 COVID-19 vaccine. Sequencing was performed on peripheral blood, taken 28 days after the second AZD1222 dose. CDR3 in amino acids: CASWPAGSYEQYF. CDR3 in DNA: TGTGCCAGCTGGCCCGCAGGGAGTTACGAGCAGTACTTC.